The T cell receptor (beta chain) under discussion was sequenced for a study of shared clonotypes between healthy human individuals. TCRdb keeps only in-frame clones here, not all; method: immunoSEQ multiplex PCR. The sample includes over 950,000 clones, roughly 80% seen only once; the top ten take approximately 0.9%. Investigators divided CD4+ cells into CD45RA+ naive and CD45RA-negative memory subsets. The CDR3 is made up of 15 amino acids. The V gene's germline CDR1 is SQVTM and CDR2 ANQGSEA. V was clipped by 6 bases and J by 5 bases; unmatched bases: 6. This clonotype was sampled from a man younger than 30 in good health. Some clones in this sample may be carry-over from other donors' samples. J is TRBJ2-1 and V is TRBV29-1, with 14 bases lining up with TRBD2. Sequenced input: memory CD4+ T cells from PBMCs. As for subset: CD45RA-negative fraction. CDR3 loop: CSVAGLAGVHNEQFF. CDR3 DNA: TGCAGCGTCGCGGGACTAGCGGGAGTCCACAATGAGCAGTTCTTC.